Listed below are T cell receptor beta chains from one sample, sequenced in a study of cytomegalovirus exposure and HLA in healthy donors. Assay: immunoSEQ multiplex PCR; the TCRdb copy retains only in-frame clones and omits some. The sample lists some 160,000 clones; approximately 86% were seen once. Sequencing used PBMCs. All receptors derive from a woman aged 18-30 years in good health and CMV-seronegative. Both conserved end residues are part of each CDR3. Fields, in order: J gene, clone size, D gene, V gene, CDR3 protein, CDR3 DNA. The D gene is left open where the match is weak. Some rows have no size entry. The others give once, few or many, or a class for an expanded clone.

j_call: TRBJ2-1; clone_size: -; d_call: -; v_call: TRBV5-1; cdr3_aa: CASSLDPGKGNEQFF; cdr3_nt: TGCGCCAGCAGCTTGGACCCAGGGAAGGGGAATGAGCAGTTCTTC
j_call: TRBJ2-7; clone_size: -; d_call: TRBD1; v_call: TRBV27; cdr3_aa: CASSLLGQKGFHEQYF; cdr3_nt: TGTGCCAGCAGTCTACTGGGACAGAAAGGGTTCCACGAGCAGTACTTC
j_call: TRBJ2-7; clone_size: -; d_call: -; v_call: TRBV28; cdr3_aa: CASSWDLGYEQYF; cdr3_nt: TGTGCCAGCAGTTGGGACTTGGGCTACGAGCAGTACTTC
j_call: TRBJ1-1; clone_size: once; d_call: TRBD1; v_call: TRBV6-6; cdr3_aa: CASSYRDRGLSFF; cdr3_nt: TGTGCCAGCAGTTACCGGGACAGGGGATTATCTTTCTTT
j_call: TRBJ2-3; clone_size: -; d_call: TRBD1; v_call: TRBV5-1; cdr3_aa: CASSSGQGTDTQYF; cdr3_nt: TGCGCCAGCAGCTCAGGACAGGGGACAGATACGCAGTATTTT
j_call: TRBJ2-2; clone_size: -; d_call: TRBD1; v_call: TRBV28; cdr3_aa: CASSLTGPGELFF; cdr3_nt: TGTGCCAGCAGTCTGACAGGGCCCGGGGAGCTGTTTTTT
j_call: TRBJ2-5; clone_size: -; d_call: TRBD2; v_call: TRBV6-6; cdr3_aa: CASTSGGGTSGTQYF; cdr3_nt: TGTGCCAGCACCTCCGGGGGGGGGACAAGCGGGACCCAGTACTTC
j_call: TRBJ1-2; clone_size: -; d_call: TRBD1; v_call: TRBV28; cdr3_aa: CASSSRGRDYGYTF; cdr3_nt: TGTGCCAGCAGTTCCAGGGGGCGCGATTATGGCTACACCTTC
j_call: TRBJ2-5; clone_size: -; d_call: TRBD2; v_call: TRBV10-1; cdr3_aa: CASSDVPFSGSWETQYF; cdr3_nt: TGCGCCAGCAGTGATGTCCCTTTTAGCGGGAGTTGGGAGACCCAGTACTTC
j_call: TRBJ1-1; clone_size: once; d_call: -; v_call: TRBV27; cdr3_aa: CASSPVVGTEAFF; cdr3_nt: TGTGCCAGCAGTCCGGTGGTTGGCACTGAAGCTTTCTTT
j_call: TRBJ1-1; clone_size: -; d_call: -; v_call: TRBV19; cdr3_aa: CASSRREDLGEAFF; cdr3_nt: TGTGCCAGTAGCCGAAGGGAGGATTTGGGTGAAGCTTTCTTT
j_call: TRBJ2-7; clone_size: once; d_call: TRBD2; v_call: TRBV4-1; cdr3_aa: CASSQDVGSGGRQAYEQYF; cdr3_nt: TGCGCCAGCAGCCAAGACGTGGGAAGCGGCGGGAGGCAAGCTTACGAGCAGTACTTC
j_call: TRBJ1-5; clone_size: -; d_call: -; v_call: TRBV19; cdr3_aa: CASRGARGNQPQHF; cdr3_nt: TGTGCCAGTAGGGGAGCGAGGGGCAATCAGCCCCAGCATTTT
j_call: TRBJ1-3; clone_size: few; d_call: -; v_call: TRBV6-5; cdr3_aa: CASSYSTGTNGNTIYF; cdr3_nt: TGTGCCAGCAGTTACTCGACAGGTACAAATGGAAACACCATATATTTT
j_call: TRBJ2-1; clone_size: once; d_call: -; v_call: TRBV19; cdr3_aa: CASNMNGGLNEQFF; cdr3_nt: TGTGCCAGTAACATGAACGGGGGACTCAATGAGCAGTTCTTC
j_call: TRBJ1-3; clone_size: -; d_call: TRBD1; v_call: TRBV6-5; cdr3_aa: CASSLTGQGNTIYF; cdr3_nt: TGTGCCAGCAGCCTGACAGGGCAAGGAAACACCATATATTTT
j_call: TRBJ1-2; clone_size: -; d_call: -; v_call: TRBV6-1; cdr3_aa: CASSDWTAYYGYTF; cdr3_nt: TGTGCCAGCAGTGATTGGACAGCCTACTATGGCTACACCTTC
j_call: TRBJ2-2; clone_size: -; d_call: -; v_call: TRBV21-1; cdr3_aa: CASSKGTSNTGELFF; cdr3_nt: TGTGCCAGCAGCAAAGGGACTTCGAACACCGGGGAGCTGTTTTTT
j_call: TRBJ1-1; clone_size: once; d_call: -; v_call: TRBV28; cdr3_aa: CASSFGPGGSTEAFF; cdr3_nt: -
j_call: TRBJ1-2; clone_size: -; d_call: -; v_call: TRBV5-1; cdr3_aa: CASSLSTVRGGYTF; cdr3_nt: TGCGCCAGCAGCTTATCGACGGTCAGAGGGGGCTACACCTTC
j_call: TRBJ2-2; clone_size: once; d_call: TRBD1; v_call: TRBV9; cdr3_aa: CASSVEVWMTGDKGELFF; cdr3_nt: TGTGCCAGCAGCGTAGAGGTGTGGATGACAGGGGATAAGGGGGAGCTGTTTTTT
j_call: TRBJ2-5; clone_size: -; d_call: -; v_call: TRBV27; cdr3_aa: CASSSDVDGETQYF; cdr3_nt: TGTGCCAGCAGTTCCGACGTTGACGGGGAGACCCAGTACTTC
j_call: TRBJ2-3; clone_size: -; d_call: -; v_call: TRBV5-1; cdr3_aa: CTSSLFGQGKERQYF; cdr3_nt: TGCACCAGCAGCTTGTTCGGGCAGGGCAAAGAGAGGCAGTATTTT
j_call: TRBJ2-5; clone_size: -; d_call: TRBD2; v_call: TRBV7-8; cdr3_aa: CASSYVRSGGPERETQYF; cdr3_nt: TGTGCCAGCAGCTATGTTCGTTCGGGGGGTCCAGAAAGGGAGACCCAGTACTTC
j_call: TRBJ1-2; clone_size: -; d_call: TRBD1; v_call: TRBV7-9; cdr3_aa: CASSIDRVRTPGSYGYTF; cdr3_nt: TGTGCCAGCAGTATCGACAGGGTTCGGACCCCCGGGAGTTATGGCTACACCTTC
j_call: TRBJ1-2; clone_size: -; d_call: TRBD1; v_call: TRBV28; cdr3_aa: CASSLRRQGGGGYTF; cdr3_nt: TGTGCCAGCAGTTTAAGGAGACAGGGGGGGGGAGGCTACACCTTC
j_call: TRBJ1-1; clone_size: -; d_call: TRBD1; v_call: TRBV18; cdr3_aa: CASSPGTGDLNTEAFF; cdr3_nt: TGTGCCAGCTCACCAGGGACAGGAGACCTCAACACTGAAGCTTTCTTT
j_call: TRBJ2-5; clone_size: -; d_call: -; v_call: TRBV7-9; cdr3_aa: CASSLDRGGRNQETQYF; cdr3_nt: TGTGCCAGCAGCTTAGATAGGGGCGGTAGGAACCAAGAGACCCAGTACTTC
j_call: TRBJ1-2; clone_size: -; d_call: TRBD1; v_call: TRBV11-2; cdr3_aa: CASSLRAGGYYGYTF; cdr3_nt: TGTGCCAGCAGCTTGAGGGCAGGGGGGTACTATGGCTACACCTTC
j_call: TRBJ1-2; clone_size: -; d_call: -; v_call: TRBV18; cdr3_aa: CASSPPGIGYTF; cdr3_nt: TGTGCCAGCTCACCCCCAGGGATTGGCTACACCTTC
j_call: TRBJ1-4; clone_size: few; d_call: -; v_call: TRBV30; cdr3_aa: CAWSLWGTNEKLFF; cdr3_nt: TGTGCCTGGAGTTTATGGGGCACTAATGAAAAACTGTTTTTT
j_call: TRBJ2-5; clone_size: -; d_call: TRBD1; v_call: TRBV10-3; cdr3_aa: CAISATDRGQETQYF; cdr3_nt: TGTGCCATCAGTGCTACCGACAGGGGCCAAGAGACCCAGTACTTC
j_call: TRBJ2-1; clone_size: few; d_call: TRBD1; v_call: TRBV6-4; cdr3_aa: CASSQTTGSYNEQFF; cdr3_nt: TGTGCCAGCAGCCAAACGACAGGGTCCTACAATGAGCAGTTCTTC
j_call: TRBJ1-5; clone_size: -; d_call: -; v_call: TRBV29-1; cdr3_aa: CSVVQGLGNQPQHF; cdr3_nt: TGCAGCGTTGTTCAGGGACTAGGCAATCAGCCCCAGCATTTT
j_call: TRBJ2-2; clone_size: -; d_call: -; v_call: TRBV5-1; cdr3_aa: CASSSDTGELFF; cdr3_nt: TGCGCCAGCAGCTCGGACACCGGGGAGCTGTTTTTT
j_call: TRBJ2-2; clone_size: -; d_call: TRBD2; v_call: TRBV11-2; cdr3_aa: CASSSLRGRAHGELFF; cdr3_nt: TGTGCCAGCAGCTCCCTCCGCGGGAGGGCCCACGGGGAGCTGTTTTTT
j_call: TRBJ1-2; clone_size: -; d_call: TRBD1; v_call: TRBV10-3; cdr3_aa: CAISDPGDRASSGYTF; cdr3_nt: TGTGCCATCAGTGATCCGGGGGACAGGGCGAGTAGTGGCTACACCTTC
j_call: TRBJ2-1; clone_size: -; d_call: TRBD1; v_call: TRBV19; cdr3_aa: CASSSQGAVVNEQFF; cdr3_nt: TGTGCCAGTAGTTCTCAGGGGGCGGTCGTCAATGAGCAGTTCTTC
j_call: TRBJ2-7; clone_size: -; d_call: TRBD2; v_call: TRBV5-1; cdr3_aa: CASSLGRLAERDEQYF; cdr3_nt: TGCGCCAGCAGCTTGGGCCGACTAGCGGAGCGCGACGAGCAGTACTTC
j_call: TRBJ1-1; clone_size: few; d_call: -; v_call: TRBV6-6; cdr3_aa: CASTSGSQEAFF; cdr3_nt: TGTGCCAGCACCAGCGGGTCGCAGGAAGCTTTCTTT
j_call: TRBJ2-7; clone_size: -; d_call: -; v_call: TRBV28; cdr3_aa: CASSDMGRQPYEQYF; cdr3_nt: TGTGCCAGCAGTGATATGGGGCGACAGCCCTACGAGCAGTACTTC
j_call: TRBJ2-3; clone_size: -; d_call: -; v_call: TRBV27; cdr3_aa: CASTQQGADTQYF; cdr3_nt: TGTGCCAGCACTCAACAGGGTGCAGATACGCAGTATTTT
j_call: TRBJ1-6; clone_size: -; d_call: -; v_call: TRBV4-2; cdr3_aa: CASSQVPSGGRFYNSPLHF; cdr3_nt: TGTGCCAGCAGCCAAGTGCCCTCGGGGGGCCGATTCTATAATTCACCCCTCCACTTT
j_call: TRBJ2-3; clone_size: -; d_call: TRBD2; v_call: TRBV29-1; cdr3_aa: CSVPRGGGTDTQYF; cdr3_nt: TGCAGCGTACCTCGGGGGGGAGGGACAGATACGCAGTATTTT
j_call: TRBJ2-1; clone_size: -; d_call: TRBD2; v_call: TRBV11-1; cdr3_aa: CASSLVAGVGMHEQFF; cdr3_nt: TGTGCCAGCAGCTTGGTAGCGGGAGTGGGTATGCATGAGCAGTTCTTC
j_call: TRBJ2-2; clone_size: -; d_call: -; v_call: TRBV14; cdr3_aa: CASSQLYTGELFF; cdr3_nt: TGTGCCAGCAGCCAACTCTACACCGGGGAGCTGTTTTTT
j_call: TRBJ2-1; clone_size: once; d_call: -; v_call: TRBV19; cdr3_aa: CASSILGGGEQFF; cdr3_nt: TGTGCCAGTAGTATACTGGGAGGGGGAGAGCAGTTCTTC
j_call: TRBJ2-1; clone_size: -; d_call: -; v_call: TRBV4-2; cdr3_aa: CASSQDLQGVSNEQFF; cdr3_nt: TGTGCCAGCAGCCAAGATTTACAGGGAGTAAGCAATGAGCAGTTCTTC
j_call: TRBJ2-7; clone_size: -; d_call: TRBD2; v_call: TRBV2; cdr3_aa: CASSVGLTSGTSYEQYF; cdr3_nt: TGTGCCAGCAGTGTAGGACTGACTAGCGGGACCTCCTACGAGCAGTACTTC
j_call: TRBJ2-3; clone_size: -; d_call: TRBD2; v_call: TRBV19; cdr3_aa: CASSIGRENTDTQYF; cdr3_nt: TGTGCCAGTAGTATCGGGCGGGAGAACACAGATACGCAGTATTTT